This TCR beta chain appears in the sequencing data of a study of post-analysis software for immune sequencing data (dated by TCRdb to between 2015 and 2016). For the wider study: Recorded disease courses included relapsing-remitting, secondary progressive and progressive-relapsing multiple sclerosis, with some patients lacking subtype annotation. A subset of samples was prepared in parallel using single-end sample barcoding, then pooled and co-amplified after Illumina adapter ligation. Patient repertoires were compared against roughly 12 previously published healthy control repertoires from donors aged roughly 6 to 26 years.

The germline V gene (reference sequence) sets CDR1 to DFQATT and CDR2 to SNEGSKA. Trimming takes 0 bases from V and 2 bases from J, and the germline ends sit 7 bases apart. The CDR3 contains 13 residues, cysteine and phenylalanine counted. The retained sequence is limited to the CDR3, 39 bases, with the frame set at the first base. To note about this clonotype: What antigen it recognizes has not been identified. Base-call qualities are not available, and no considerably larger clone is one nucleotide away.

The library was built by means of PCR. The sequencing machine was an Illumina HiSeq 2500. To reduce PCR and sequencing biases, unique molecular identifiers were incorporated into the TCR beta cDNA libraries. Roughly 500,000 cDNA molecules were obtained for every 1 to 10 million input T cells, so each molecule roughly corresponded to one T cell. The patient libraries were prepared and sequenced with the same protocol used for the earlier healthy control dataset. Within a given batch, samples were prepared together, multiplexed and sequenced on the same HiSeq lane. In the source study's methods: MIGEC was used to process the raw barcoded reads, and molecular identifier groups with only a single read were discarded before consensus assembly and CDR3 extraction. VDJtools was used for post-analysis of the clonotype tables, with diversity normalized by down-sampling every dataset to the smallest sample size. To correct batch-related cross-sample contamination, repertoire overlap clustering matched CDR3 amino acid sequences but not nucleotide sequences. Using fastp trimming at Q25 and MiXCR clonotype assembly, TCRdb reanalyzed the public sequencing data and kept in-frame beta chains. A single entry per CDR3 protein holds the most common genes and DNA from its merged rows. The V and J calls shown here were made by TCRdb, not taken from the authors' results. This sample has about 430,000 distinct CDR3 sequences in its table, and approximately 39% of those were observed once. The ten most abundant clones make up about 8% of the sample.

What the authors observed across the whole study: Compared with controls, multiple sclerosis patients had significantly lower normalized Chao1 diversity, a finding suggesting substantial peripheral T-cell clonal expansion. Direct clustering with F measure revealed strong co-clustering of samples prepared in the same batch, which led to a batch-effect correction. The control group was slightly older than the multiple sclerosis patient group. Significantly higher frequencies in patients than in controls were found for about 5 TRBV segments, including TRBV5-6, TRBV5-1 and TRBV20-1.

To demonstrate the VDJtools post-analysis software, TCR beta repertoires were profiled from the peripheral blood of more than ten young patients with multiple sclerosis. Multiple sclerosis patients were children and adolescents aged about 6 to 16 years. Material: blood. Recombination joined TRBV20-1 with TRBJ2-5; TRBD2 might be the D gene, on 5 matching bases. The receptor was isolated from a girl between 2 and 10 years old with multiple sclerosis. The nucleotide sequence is TGCAGTGCTAGAGAGACTACTCAAGAGACCCAGTACTTC. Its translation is CSARETTQETQYF.